The 31 T cell receptor beta chains listed next were all sequenced from one sample in a study of Ad26.COV2.S vaccination and SARS-CoV-2 variants. Treatment meaning: 15 to 20 received Ad26.COV2.S at low or high dose, single or two shots; about five received placebo; per-sample allocation not given. Sample collection was performed on day 63 after the first vaccine or placebo injection. Libraries were prepared by immunoSEQ multiplex PCR; TCRdb keeps only in-frame clonotypes and omits some of them. This repertoire shows 350,000 to 450,000 clones, about nine tenths found once; its top ten account for under 2%. The material sequenced was peripheral blood, taken in a trial of Ad26.COV2.S vaccine versus placebo. The receptors were gathered from a person aged 18-60 years who received the Ad26.COV2.S COVID-19 vaccine or a placebo.

This clone was seen a handful of times. The genes are TRBV30 and TRBJ1-5; possible D gene TRBD1, 5 bases. Per the germline V gene, CDR1 is GTSNPN and CDR2 is SVGIG (reference sequence). This CDR3 region has 13 residues. V was clipped by 8 bases and J by 2 bases, with 13 bases between them. As DNA, the CDR3 is TGTGCCGCACAGAGGGACGGCAATCAGCCCCAGCATTTT. It translates to CAAQRDGNQPQHF.

This clone has a single count. CDR3 amino acids: CASSAFITGNTGELFF. DNA for the CDR3: TGTGCCAGCAGCGCCTTTATTACAGGGAACACCGGGGAGCTGTTTTTT. The rearrangement joins TRBV9 to TRBJ2-2; D is possibly TRBD1 (5 bases). Trimming cost V 3 bases and J 1 base, with 13 bases left between them. This CDR3 region has 16 residues. Germline V gene data show CDR1 as SGDLS and CDR2 as YYNGEE.

J is TRBJ2-7 and V is TRBV7-8; D might be TRBD2 (6 bases). Germline V gene data show CDR1 as SGHVS and CDR2 as FQNEAQ. CDR3 length equals 14 residues. V lost 6 bases, J lost 2 bases, and 14 bases lay in between. The CDR3 region is CASSSGTGAYEQYF. In DNA form, the CDR3 reads TGTGCCAGCAGTTCCGGGACTGGAGCCTACGAGCAGTACTTC. Based on the CDR3 plus reference TRBV7-8 and TRBJ2-7, the full variable domain is GAGVSQSPRYKVAKRGQDVALRCDPISGHVSLFWYQQALGQGPEFLTYFQNEAQLDKSGLPSDRFFAERPEGSVSTLKIQRTQQEDSAVYLCASSSGTGAYEQYFGPGTRLTVT.

The CDR3, as DNA: TGTGCCAGTAGTATCTATGGGACAGGAAGCAATCAGCCCCAGCATTTT. The encoded protein is CASSIYGTGSNQPQHF. This chain uses TRBV19 with TRBJ1-5, with 8 nucleotides matching TRBD1. V gave up 3 bases and J gave up 1 base; unmatched junction bases: 5. Germline loops: CDR1 LNHDA, CDR2 SQIVND (reference sequence). The length of the CDR3 is 16 residues.

The V gene is TRBV6-6, the J gene TRBJ2-2; TRBD2 aligns across 7 bases. With 2 bases clipped from V and 6 bases from J, the junction kept 9 bases outside the gene matches. The V gene's germline CDR1 is MNHNY and CDR2 SVGAGI (reference sequence). The CDR3 has 16 residues. In DNA, the CDR3 is TGTGCCAGCAGTTACCCCCCGGGCGGGAGAGCCGGGGAGCTGTTTTTT. It codes for CASSYPPGGRAGELFF.

This clone was seen just once. The J gene is TRBJ1-1, the V gene TRBV28, with no clear D. Trimming pared 7 bases from V and 1 base from J, leaving 19 bases between. Looked up from germline, CDR1 is MDHEN and CDR2 is SYDVKM. This CDR3 spans 16 amino acids. DNA of the CDR3: TGTGCCAGCACCCTCACGGGGAGATGGCGGAACACTGAAGCTTTCTTT. Translating gives CASTLTGRWRNTEAFF.

The rearrangement links TRBV15 to TRBJ2-3; D gene unclear. The CDR3 totals 14 residues. Germline V gene data show CDR1 as LNHNV and CDR2 as YYDKDF (reference sequence). Trimming took off 3 bases at V and 1 base at J, with 8 bases between the two ends. CDR3 sequence (DNA): TGTGCCACCAGCAGGGGCGTGGGCACAGATACGCAGTATTTT. This sequence encodes CATSRGVGTDTQYF.

The rearrangement links TRBV18 to TRBJ2-2; no firm D call. The CDR3 totals 14 residues. CDR1 and CDR2 from the germline V gene are KGHSH and LQKENI. The V end was cut by 3 bases, the J end by 3 bases, with 8 bases between. CDR3 in amino acids: CASSPYPHTGELFF. In nucleotides, the CDR3 is TGTGCCAGCTCACCGTATCCACACACCGGGGAGCTGTTTTTT.

This clone was picked up one time. The rearrangement joins TRBV5-6 to TRBJ1-3; D uncertain. The germline V gene has CDR1 SGHDT and CDR2 YYEEEE. The CDR3 totals 14 residues. The V end lost 4 bases, the J end lost 7 bases, and 15 bases lay between the germline ends. For the CDR3, the DNA is TGTGCCAGCAGCCTAACGGGATTTTGGAACACCATATATTTT. Amino acid sequence: CASSLTGFWNTIYF.

The chain combines TRBV9 with TRBJ2-7; 7 bases match TRBD1. CDR1 is SGDLS, CDR2 YYNGEE, per germline. The CDR3 spans 15 residues. The J segment lost 2 bases and the V segment lost 0 bases, leaving 5 bases of the junction unmatched. The CDR3 is CASSVAAQGTYEQYF. In nucleotides, the CDR3 is TGTGCCAGCAGCGTAGCGGCACAGGGGACCTACGAGCAGTACTTC.

This sequence joins TRBV25-1 and TRBJ1-1; the D gene is possibly TRBD1 (5 bases). Per the germline V gene, CDR1 is MGHDK and CDR2 is SYGVNS. Trimming cost V 7 bases and J 3 bases, with 12 bases left between them. The CDR3 consists of 13 residues. The CDR3 protein is CASTGRVDTEAFF. The CDR3 DNA reads as TGTGCCAGCACCGGCAGGGTGGACACTGAAGCTTTCTTT.

This chain uses TRBV7-6 with TRBJ2-1; TRBD1 is a possible D gene (5 bases). Per germline, CDR1 SGHVS and CDR2 FNYEAQ. The CDR3 has 15 residues. Trimming took off 5 bases at V and 5 bases at J, with 16 bases between the two ends. In nucleotides, the CDR3 is TGTGCCAGCAGCAATGGACACCTGTTCGACAATGAGCAGTTCTTC. Its translation: CASSNGHLFDNEQFF.

This sequence joins TRBV3-1 (or the pseudogene TRBV3-2) and TRBJ2-2; 7 bases fit TRBD2. With 11 bases clipped from V and 1 base from J, the junction kept 7 bases outside the gene matches. The V gene's germline CDR1 is LGHDT and CDR2 YNNKEL (reference sequence). The CDR3 length is 14 residues. The CDR3 region is CASLASGNTGELFF. The CDR3, as DNA: TGTGCCTCCCTGGCTAGCGGGAACACCGGGGAGCTGTTTTTT.

The rearrangement joins TRBV6-5 to TRBJ2-5, with a tentative D call TRBD1 (6 bases). V lost 7 bases, J lost 0 bases, and 15 bases lay in between. CDR3 length: 15 residues. Germline V lookup: CDR1 MNHEY, CDR2 SVGAGI. The CDR3 loop reads CASNLRGGYQETQYF. The CDR3 region has the DNA TGTGCCAGCAACCTGAGAGGGGGTTACCAAGAGACCCAGTACTTC.

The rearrangement joins TRBV15 to TRBJ2-3; TRBD2 aligns across 11 bases. The CDR3 is 16 residues long. Germline V gives CDR1 LNHNV, CDR2 YYDKDF (reference sequence). J gave up 4 bases and V 0 bases, and 3 bases lay outside the gene matches. CDR3 protein: CATSREGLAGPDTQYF. The CDR3 DNA is TGTGCCACCAGCAGAGAAGGACTAGCGGGTCCAGATACGCAGTATTTT.

J is TRBJ1-4 and V is TRBV15; tentatively, D is TRBD1 (5 bases). V was trimmed by 7 bases and J by 3 bases, leaving 15 bases between them. The length of the CDR3 is 15 residues. CDR1 is LNHNV, CDR2 YYDKDF, per germline (reference sequence). CDR3 in DNA: TGTGCCACCACTTTCGGCCGGGACTCTAATGAAAAACTGTTTTTT. Its protein product is CATTFGRDSNEKLFF.

V usage is TRBV19 and J usage is TRBJ2-1, with TRBD1 matching 7 bases. This CDR3 region has 15 residues. Germline V gives CDR1 LNHDA, CDR2 SQIVND (reference sequence). The junction had 6 bases not matched to a gene; V was cut back by 6 bases and J by 1 base. Here the CDR3 DNA reads TGTGCCAGTAGCGGGACAGCCCGATCCTACAATGAGCAGTTCTTC. Translating it yields CASSGTARSYNEQFF.

This clone was recorded a few times. The genes are TRBV11-3 and TRBJ2-7; 7 bases line up with TRBD1. The CDR3 totals 13 residues. The V and J ends lost 1 base and 3 bases, in that order; junction bases with no gene match: 0. Looked up from germline, CDR1 is SGHNT and CDR2 is YENEEA. The chain's CDR3 is CASSLGDSYEQYF. The CDR3 DNA sequence: TGTGCCAGCAGCTTAGGGGACAGCTACGAGCAGTACTTC.

J is TRBJ1-1 and V is TRBV11-1; 9 nucleotides line up with TRBD1. V lost 5 bases to trimming and J lost 5 bases; unmatched junction nucleotides: 3. The CDR3 consists of 13 residues. Germline V gene data show CDR1 as SGHAT and CDR2 as FQDESV (reference sequence). The CDR3 region is CASSRTGVTEAFF. The CDR3 nucleotides are TGTGCCAGCAGCCGGACAGGGGTGACTGAAGCTTTCTTT.

V gene TRBV25-1 combines with J gene TRBJ2-7, with D unclear. In germline, CDR1 is MGHDK, CDR2 SYGVNS. The CDR3 loop spans 13 amino acids. With 3 bases removed from V and 6 bases from J, the gap between germline ends came to 12 bases. The CDR3 here is CASSDSGVREQYF. Here the CDR3 DNA reads TGTGCCAGCAGTGATAGTGGGGTGCGCGAGCAGTACTTC.

The CDR3 DNA follows: TGTGCCAGCAGATCCTTTCCCTCCTTCTATGGCTACACCTTC. Its translation: CASRSFPSFYGYTF. J is TRBJ1-2 and V is TRBV28, with D unclear. V was pared by 6 bases and J by 4 bases, with 15 bases between. The CDR3 runs 14 residues. In germline, CDR1 is MDHEN, CDR2 SYDVKM.

In this sample, this clone turned up once. V is TRBV18 and J is TRBJ1-1; unclear D gene. Germline V gene data show CDR1 as KGHSH and CDR2 as LQKENI. Trimming took 3 bases from V and 6 from J, leaving 17 bases between them. The CDR3 totals 15 residues. DNA of the CDR3: TGTGCCAGCTCACCGGGGTGGGGTGGTCTGGCTGAAGCTTTCTTT. Translation: CASSPGWGGLAEAFF.

This clone was observed a few times. V is TRBV5-8 and J is TRBJ2-7; D is possibly TRBD1 or TRBD2 (6 bases each). The germline V gene has CDR1 SGHTS and CDR2 YDEGEE. V lost 4 bases and J lost 3, with 17 bases in between. The CDR3 spans 15 residues. The CDR3 DNA sequence: TGTGCCAGCAGCAAAAGGTGGGGGGCGTTCTACGAGCAGTACTTC. This encodes CASSKRWGAFYEQYF.

The J gene is TRBJ2-7, the V gene TRBV11-2, with 11 bases fitting TRBD2. Germline CDR1 SGHAT, CDR2 FQNNGV. This CDR3 is 14 amino acids long. J lost 4 bases, V lost 5 bases, and 4 bases had no gene match. Here the CDR3 DNA reads TGTGCCAGCAGCCGACTAGCGGGATCGTACGAGCAGTACTTC. This encodes CASSRLAGSYEQYF.

The gene calls are TRBV28 and TRBJ1-1; 7 bases match TRBD1. Germline CDR1 reads MDHEN; CDR2 reads SYDVKM. V lost 1 base to trimming and J lost 8 bases; unmatched junction nucleotides: 10. The CDR3 contains 15 residues. The CDR3 reads CASSLSGTAWTEAFF. The CDR3 region has the DNA TGTGCCAGCAGTTTATCCGGGACAGCGTGGACCGAAGCTTTCTTT.

Only a few counts were recorded for this clone. The chain combines TRBV28 with TRBJ1-2, with 10 bases that match TRBD1. Germline assignment: CDR1 MDHEN and CDR2 SYDVKM. The ends lost 6 bases at V and 8 bases at J; junction bases unmatched: 9. The CDR3 loop spans 14 amino acids. CDR3 nucleotides: TGTGCCAGCAGCGGACAGGGGGTTTTTAAAGGCTACACCTTC. Its translation is CASSGQGVFKGYTF.

The chain employs TRBV9 and TRBJ2-7; 8 bases fit TRBD2. The trim removed 4 bases at V and 6 bases at J, leaving 15 bases unmatched. The CDR3 contains 16 residues. Germline CDR1 is SGDLS and CDR2 is YYNGEE. The CDR3 nucleotides read TGTGCCAGCAGCCTTTCTGCCGGGACTAGAACGTCCGAGCAGTACTTC. It codes for CASSLSAGTRTSEQYF.

The rearrangement links TRBV28 to TRBJ2-6; tentatively, D is TRBD1 (5 bases). V lost 5 bases, J lost 0 bases, and 11 bases lay in between. This CDR3 region has 16 residues. Looked up from germline, CDR1 is MDHEN and CDR2 is SYDVKM. The CDR3 spells CASSSGHPSGANVLTF. Written as DNA, the CDR3 is TGTGCCAGCAGTAGTGGACATCCCTCTGGGGCCAACGTCCTGACTTTC.

This chain connects TRBV5-1 to TRBJ2-2; D ambiguous. This CDR3 is built from 13 residues. The ends were cut back, 6 bases at V and 6 bases at J, with 12 bases in the middle. Germline assignment: CDR1 SGHRS and CDR2 YFSETQ. CDR3 DNA sequence: TGCGCCAGCACCACCATAACGCCCGGGGAGCTGTTTTTT. This encodes CASTTITPGELFF.

The chain is built from TRBV18 and TRBJ2-5; D is uncertain. The V end lost 5 bases, the J end lost 0 bases, and 7 bases lay between the germline ends. The CDR3 runs to 13 residues. CDR1 is KGHSH, CDR2 LQKENI, per germline. CDR3 nucleotide sequence: TGTGCCAGCTCATTGGGGTACCAAGAGACCCAGTACTTC. It codes for CASSLGYQETQYF.

The gene calls are TRBV6-5 and TRBJ2-7, with 10 bases that match TRBD1. V shed 4 bases and J 1 base; nucleotides not matched to a gene: 7. The CDR3 covers 16 residues. Germline loops: CDR1 MNHEY, CDR2 SVGAGI. CDR3 nucleotides: TGTGCCAGCAGTTCCCGGGACAGGGGTCCGTCCTACGAGCAGTACTTC. Protein: CASSSRDRGPSYEQYF.